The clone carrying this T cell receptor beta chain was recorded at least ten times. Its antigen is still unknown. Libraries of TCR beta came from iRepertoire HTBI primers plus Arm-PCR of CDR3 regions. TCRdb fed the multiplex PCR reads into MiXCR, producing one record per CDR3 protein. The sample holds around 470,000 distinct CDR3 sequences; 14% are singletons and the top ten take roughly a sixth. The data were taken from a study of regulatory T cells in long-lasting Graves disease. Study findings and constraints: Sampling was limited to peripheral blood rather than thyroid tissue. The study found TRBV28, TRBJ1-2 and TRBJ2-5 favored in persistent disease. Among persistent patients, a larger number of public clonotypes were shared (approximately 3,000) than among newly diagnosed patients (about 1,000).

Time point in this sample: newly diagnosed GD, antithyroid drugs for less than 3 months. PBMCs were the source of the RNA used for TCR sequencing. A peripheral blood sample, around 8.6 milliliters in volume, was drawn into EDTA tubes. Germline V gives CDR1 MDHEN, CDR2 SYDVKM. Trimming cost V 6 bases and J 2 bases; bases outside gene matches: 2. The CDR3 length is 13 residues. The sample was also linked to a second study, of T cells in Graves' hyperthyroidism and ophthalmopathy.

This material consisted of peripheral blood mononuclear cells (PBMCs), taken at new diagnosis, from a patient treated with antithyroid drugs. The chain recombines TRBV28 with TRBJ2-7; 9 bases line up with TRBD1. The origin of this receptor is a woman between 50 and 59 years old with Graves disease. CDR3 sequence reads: CASSRQGAYEQYF. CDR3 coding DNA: TGTGCCAGCAGCAGACAGGGGGCCTACGAGCAGTACTTC.